The TCR beta chain under discussion was sequenced for a study of blood T cell repertoires in COVID-19. Overall study: Material from acute and convalescent COVID-19 was sourced from the United States, Italy and Spain. T cells, B-cell-depleted T cells, or PBMCs provided the cDNA or gDNA that served as material.

Germline loops: CDR1 SGHRS, CDR2 YFSETQ. V trimming: 2 bases; J trimming: 3 bases; junction bases outside the gene matches: 4. The CDR3 is 14 amino acids. As processed by the authors: Estimates of nucleated cell counts were drawn from the amplification of reference gene primers. Clones were read by immunoSEQ multiplex PCR, and TCRdb kept only the in-frame ones, dropping some. V and J calls plus clone size are reproduced from that table; the DNA served to infer D and trimming. The table records some 28,000 clones, approximately 80% of them present only once. The receptor was derived from a man aged 65 to 85 with active COVID-19. V and J are TRBV5-1 and TRBJ1-1; TRBD1 matches 7 bases. Input material: peripheral blood. The chain's CDR3 is CASSFRGLDTEAFF. CDR3 DNA sequence: TGCGCCAGCAGCTTTAGGGGGCTAGACACTGAAGCTTTCTTT.